This T cell receptor beta chain derives from a study of T cells after yellow fever vaccination. Overall study context: Researchers used SMART-Seq v4 Ultra Low Input to prepare fractions that had low cell numbers.

In this sample, this clonotype turned up a few times. What it binds is not known. Overall study findings and caveats: In post-booster samples, most primary-vaccination clones reappeared (approximately 97% CD4, over 70% CD8). Shared CD4/CD8 clonotypes were a small share, likely from convergent recombination. From the bulk population, abundant clonotypes could contaminate and appear within FACS-sorted repertoires.

In TCRdb, the 5' RACE reads were re-called with MiXCR into one record per CDR3 protein. The table includes a few hundred thousand distinct CDR3 sequences, over 4% detected once. This TCR was recovered from a man aged 18 to 30 who received the YFV17D yellow fever vaccine. Material: PBMCs, obtained 5 days after the yellow fever booster vaccination.

The CDR3 bases are TGTGCCAGCAGCCAAGCCGTCACGGGACAGGGGCCAGATACGCAGTATTTT. It codes for CASSQAVTGQGPDTQYF. The chain combines TRBV4-2 with TRBJ2-3; 10 nucleotides agree with TRBD1. Germline CDR1 and CDR2: LGHNA and YNFKEQ. The CDR3 extends over 17 amino acids. V trimming: 1 base; J trimming: 4 bases; junction bases outside the gene matches: 8.